The rows below give T cell receptor beta chains drawn from one sample of a study of CD8+CD57+ T cells in acquired aplastic anemia. Each CDR3 protein is one row after TCRdb ran MiXCR on the reads. The repertoire holds over 150,000 distinct CDR3 sequences, with less than 65% as singletons. Material: sorted CD4+, CD8+, or CD8+CD57+ T cells (not recorded which) from PBMCs. These receptors were taken from a human donor with aplastic anemia. Each CDR3 is given with its conserved first and last residue. Fields, in order: V gene, J gene, D gene, clone size, CDR3 protein, CDR3 DNA. The D gene is left open where the match is weak. Where a row states a size, it is once, few, many or the class of an expanded clone; other rows omit it.

TRBV3-1	TRBJ2-3	NA	few	CASSQDLRTDTQYF	TGTGCCAGCAGCCAAGATTTGAGGACAGATACGCAGTATTTT
TRBV20-1	TRBJ2-7	TRBD2	NA	CSAENRLAGIYEQYF	TGCAGTGCCGAAAACCGACTAGCGGGAATCTACGAGCAGTACTTC
TRBV20-1	TRBJ1-1	NA	few	CSASRTGTEAFF	TGCAGTGCTAGTAGGACGGGCACTGAAGCTTTCTTT
TRBV12-3/TRBV12-4	TRBJ1-4	TRBD1	NA	CASSFRTGVATNEKLFF	TGTGCCAGCAGTTTTAGGACAGGGGTTGCAACTAATGAAAAACTGTTTTTT
TRBV10-2	TRBJ1-2	NA	many	CASRTVISGYTF	TGCGCCAGCCGGACCGTCATTAGTGGCTACACCTTC
TRBV2	TRBJ1-5	NA	NA	CASSEGTPSNQPQHF	TGTGCCAGCAGTGAAGGGACACCAAGCAATCAGCCCCAGCATTTT
TRBV14	TRBJ1-6	NA	NA	CASSPRQKLNSPLHF	TGTGCCAGCAGCCCCCGACAGAAGCTGAATTCACCCCTCCACTTT
TRBV7-9	TRBJ1-4	TRBD1	NA	CASSQGQGQEKLFF	TGTGCCAGCAGCCAAGGACAGGGCCAGGAAAAACTGTTTTTT
TRBV7-9	TRBJ1-1	TRBD1	NA	CASSPGVTTGQDTEAFF	TGTGCCAGCAGCCCCGGCGTGACGACGGGACAGGACACTGAAGCTTTCTTT
TRBV7-9	TRBJ2-7	NA	NA	CASSFYRDHEQYF	TGTGCCAGCAGCTTTTACCGGGACCACGAGCAGTACTTC
TRBV7-3	TRBJ2-1	TRBD2	many	CASGLAGISYNEQFF	TGTGCCAGCGGGCTAGCGGGTATCTCCTACAATGAGCAGTTCTTC
TRBV20-1	TRBJ1-6	NA	NA	CSARRSGLFGTPLHF	TGCAGTGCTAGACGCTCGGGACTCTTCGGGACACCCCTCCACTTT